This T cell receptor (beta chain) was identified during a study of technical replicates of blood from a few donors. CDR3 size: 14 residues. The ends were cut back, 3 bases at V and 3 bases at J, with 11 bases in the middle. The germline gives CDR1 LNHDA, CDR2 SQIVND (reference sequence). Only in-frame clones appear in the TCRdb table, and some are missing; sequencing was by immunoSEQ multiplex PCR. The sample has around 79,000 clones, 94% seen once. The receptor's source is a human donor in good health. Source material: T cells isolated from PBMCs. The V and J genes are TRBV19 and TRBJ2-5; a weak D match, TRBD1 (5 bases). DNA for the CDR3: TGTGCCAGTAGTATTCAGGGTCCCAAAGAGACCCAGTACTTC. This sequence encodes CASSIQGPKETQYF.